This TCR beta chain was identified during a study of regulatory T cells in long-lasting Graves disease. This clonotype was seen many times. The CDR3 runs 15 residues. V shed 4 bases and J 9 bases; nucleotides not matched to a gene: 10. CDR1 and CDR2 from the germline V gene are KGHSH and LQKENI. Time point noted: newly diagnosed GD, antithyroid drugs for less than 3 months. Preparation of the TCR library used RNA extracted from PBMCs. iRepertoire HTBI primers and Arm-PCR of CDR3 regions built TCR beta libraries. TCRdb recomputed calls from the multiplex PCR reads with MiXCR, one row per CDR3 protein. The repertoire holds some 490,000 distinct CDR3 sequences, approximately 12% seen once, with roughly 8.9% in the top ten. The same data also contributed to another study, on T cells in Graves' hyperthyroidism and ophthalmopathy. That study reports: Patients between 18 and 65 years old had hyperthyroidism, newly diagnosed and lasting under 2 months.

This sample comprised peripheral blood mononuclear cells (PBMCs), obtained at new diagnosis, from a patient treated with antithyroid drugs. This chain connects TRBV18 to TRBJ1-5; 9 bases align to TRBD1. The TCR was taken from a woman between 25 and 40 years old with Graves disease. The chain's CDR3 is CASSHTTGGIRPQHF. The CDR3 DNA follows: TGTGCCAGCTCACATACGACAGGGGGGATTAGGCCCCAGCATTTT.